Given below is one TCR beta chain in context. Only in-frame clones appear in the TCRdb table, and some are missing; sequencing was by immunoSEQ multiplex PCR. The sample carries under 850,000 clones, nearly 95% recorded once. Positively selected for CCR7, the CD45RO-negative cells used as naive CD8 cells excluded terminally differentiated effector memory CD45RA+ cells. The data stem from a study of shared clonotypes between healthy human individuals. This CDR3 contains 12 residues. The V segment lost 3 bases and the J segment 14 bases; nucleotides outside the gene matches: 4. Germline V gene data show CDR1 as KGHSH and CDR2 as LQKENI.

This rearrangement joins TRBV18 to TRBJ2-1; 10 bases match TRBD1. Source material: naive CD8+ T cells sorted from blood. This sequence was found in a man aged 25 to 40 in good health. The CDR3 sequence is CASSPAGTGEFF. In DNA, the CDR3 is TGTGCCAGCTCACCCGCCGGGACAGGGGAGTTCTTC.